The clone carrying this T cell receptor (beta chain) was counted only a few times. Its antigen is not identified. V lost 7 bases and J 0 bases, leaving 10 bases between the germline ends. Germline V gene sequence: CDR1 MDHEN, CDR2 SYDVKM. This CDR3 contains 15 residues. These data belong to a study of T cells in Graves' hyperthyroidism and ophthalmopathy. Across the whole study: Blood from the periphery was taken at initial diagnosis, before any treatment.

RNA transcripts yielded amplified TCR beta CDR3 regions. HTBI primers were used for first-round RT-PCR of the TCR CDR3. Each CDR3 protein is one row after TCRdb ran MiXCR on the multiplex PCR reads. The sample lists 660,000 or so distinct CDR3 sequences; roughly 20% were seen once. Findings and caveats of the study: Most clonotypes that expanded in the thyroid above 0.001 also showed up in blood.

The sequenced material came from blood. This sequence originates from a man aged 30-40 years with Graves' ophthalmopathy. The chain employs TRBV28 and TRBJ2-6; D not certain. The CDR3 sequence is CASTPSGSGANVLTF. CDR3 nucleotides: TGTGCCAGCACCCCGTCTGGCTCTGGGGCCAACGTCCTGACTTTC. The full variable domain, rest sourced from reference TRBV28 and TRBJ2-6, is DVKVTQSSRYLVKRTGEKVFLECVQDMDHENMFWYRQDPGLGLRLIYFSYDVKMKEKGDIPEGYSVSREKKERFSLILESASTNQTSMYLCASTPSGSGANVLTFGAGSRLTVL.